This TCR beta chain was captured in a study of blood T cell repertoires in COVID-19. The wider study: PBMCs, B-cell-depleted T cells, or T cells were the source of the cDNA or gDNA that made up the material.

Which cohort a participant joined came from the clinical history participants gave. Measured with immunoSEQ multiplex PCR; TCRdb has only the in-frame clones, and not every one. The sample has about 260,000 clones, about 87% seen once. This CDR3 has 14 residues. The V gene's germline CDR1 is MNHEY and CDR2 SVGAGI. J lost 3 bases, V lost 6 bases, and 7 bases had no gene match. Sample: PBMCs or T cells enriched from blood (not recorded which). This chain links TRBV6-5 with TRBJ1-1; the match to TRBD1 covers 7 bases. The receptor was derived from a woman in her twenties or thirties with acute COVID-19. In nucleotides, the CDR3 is TGTGCCAGCAGGCCCGGGACAGACCACACTGAAGCTTTCTTT. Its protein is CASRPGTDHTEAFF.